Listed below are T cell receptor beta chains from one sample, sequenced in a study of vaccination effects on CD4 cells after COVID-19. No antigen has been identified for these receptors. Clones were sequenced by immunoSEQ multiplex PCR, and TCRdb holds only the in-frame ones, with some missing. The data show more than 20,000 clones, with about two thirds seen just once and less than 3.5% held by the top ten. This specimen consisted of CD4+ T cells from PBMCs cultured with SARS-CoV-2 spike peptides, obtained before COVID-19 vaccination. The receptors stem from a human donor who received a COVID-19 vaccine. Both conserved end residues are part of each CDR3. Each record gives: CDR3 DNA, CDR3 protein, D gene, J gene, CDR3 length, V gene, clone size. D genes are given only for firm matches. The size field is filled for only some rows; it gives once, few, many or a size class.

TGCGCCAGCAGGCCCGCGGGCACTGAAGCTTTCTTT | CASRPAGTEAFF | NA | TRBJ1-1 | 12 | TRBV10-2 | NA
TGTGCCAGCAGCTTAGATGGAGGGGTGGGCACTGAAGCTTTCTTT | CASSLDGGVGTEAFF | NA | TRBJ1-1 | 15 | TRBV11-2 | NA
TGCAGCGTTGGGGGGGAACGGAATCAGCCCCAGCATTTT | CSVGGERNQPQHF | NA | TRBJ1-5 | 13 | TRBV29-1 | NA
TGTGCCAGCTCAGTCGGGCAGGGGCGAGAGACCCAGTACTTC | CASSVGQGRETQYF | NA | TRBJ2-5 | 14 | TRBV18 | NA
TGCGCCAGCAGCCCGGGGGCAGGGGGGAACACCGGGGAGCTGTTTTTT | CASSPGAGGNTGELFF | NA | TRBJ2-2 | 16 | TRBV5-1 | NA
TGCGCCAGCAGCTGGGGGGGAGCGAACACCGGGGAGCTGTTTTTT | CASSWGGANTGELFF | TRBD2 | TRBJ2-2 | 15 | TRBV5-1 | NA
TGTGCCACCAGCAGCATGCGACAGGGTTATAATTCACCCCTCCACTTT | CATSSMRQGYNSPLHF | TRBD1 | TRBJ1-6 | 16 | TRBV15 | few
TGTGCCTGGAGTGTTGGAGGGAATGAAAAACTGTTTTTT | CAWSVGGNEKLFF | NA | TRBJ1-4 | 13 | TRBV30 | NA
TGTGCCAGCAGTTACGGACAGGGGTTTGAGCAGTTCTTC | CASSYGQGFEQFF | TRBD1 | TRBJ2-1 | 13 | TRBV12-3/TRBV12-4 | NA
TGTGCCAGCAGTGATCTTAGCGGGGGGCACAAAGAGACCCAGTACTTC | CASSDLSGGHKETQYF | TRBD2 | TRBJ2-5 | 16 | TRBV2 | once
TGTGCCAGCAGCCAAGATAGAGTGGGGTGGGATACGCAGTATTTT | CASSQDRVGWDTQYF | NA | TRBJ2-3 | 15 | TRBV4-2 | NA
TGTGCCTGGAACAAGAGGTTTGACACTGAAGCTTTCTTT | CAWNKRFDTEAFF | NA | TRBJ1-1 | 13 | TRBV30 | NA
TGTGCCAGCAGCGTAGGTGAGGGGGCCAGAAACACCGGGGAGCTGTTTTTT | CASSVGEGARNTGELFF | TRBD1 | TRBJ2-2 | 17 | TRBV9 | NA
TGTGCCAGCAGTTACTCTAGGGGGCCTCAGCCCCAGCATTTT | CASSYSRGPQPQHF | TRBD1 | TRBJ1-5 | 14 | TRBV6-6 | NA
TGCGCCAGCACCCCGACTAGCGGGAGTAATTCCCAGTTCTTC | CASTPTSGSNSQFF | TRBD2 | TRBJ2-1 | 14 | TRBV10-1 | once
TGTGCCAGCAGTATAACAGGGGTTAGGCAGCCCCAGCATTTT | CASSITGVRQPQHF | TRBD1 | TRBJ1-5 | 14 | TRBV28 | NA
TGTGCCAGCACCCCGATTGTGGGAGATCATAGCAATCAGCCCCAGCATTTT | CASTPIVGDHSNQPQHF | NA | TRBJ1-5 | 17 | TRBV21-1 | NA
TGCGCCAGCAGCCAAAACCGGGGCTCCGAGCAGTACTTC | CASSQNRGSEQYF | NA | TRBJ2-7 | 13 | TRBV4-1 | NA
TGTGCCAGCATCCGAGACTTACGGGGCAATCAGCCCCAGCATTTT | CASIRDLRGNQPQHF | NA | TRBJ1-5 | 15 | TRBV2 | NA
TGTGCCAGCAGCCAATCCGGGGCCAAGAGCACTGAAGCTTTCTTT | CASSQSGAKSTEAFF | NA | TRBJ1-1 | 15 | TRBV3-1/TRBV3-2 | NA
TGTGCCAGCAGCTTCTTGGCAGGGAGGGGTGAGCAGTTCTTC | CASSFLAGRGEQFF | TRBD2 | TRBJ2-1 | 14 | TRBV7-2 | NA
TGTGCCAGCAGCGTGTTTTCTAGCGGTCCCGACCTCACAGATACGCAGTATTTT | CASSVFSSGPDLTDTQYF | TRBD2 | TRBJ2-3 | 18 | TRBV9 | NA
TGTGCCAGCAGCTTTGTCGGGGATCACACTGAAGCTTTCTTT | CASSFVGDHTEAFF | NA | TRBJ1-1 | 14 | TRBV11-2 | NA
TGCGCCAGCAGCTCGGGCAGACAGGGGGCGGGTGAGCAGTACTTC | CASSSGRQGAGEQYF | TRBD1 | TRBJ2-7 | 15 | TRBV5-1 | few
TGTGCCATCACCGGGACGGCCGAGAACACTGAAGCTTTCTTT | CAITGTAENTEAFF | NA | TRBJ1-1 | 14 | TRBV10-3 | NA